A single sample gave rise to the 15 T cell receptor beta chains below, sequenced in a study of graft-versus-host responses after intestinal transplantation. The assay was immunoSEQ multiplex PCR, and TCRdb's table has in-frame clones only and misses some. The sample records approximately 23,000 clones, about two fifths being singletons. Labeling with CFSE marked around 200,000 responder cells, which were plated with around 200,000 irradiated, violet-dye-labeled stimulator cells. Sequenced material: alloreactive CD8+ T cells from a mixed lymphocyte reaction culture, taken before transplantation. The subset: CFSE-low proliferating T cells sorted from approximately 6-day pre-transplant mixed lymphocyte reaction (GvH or HvG direction). The origin of the receptors is a human patient who was an organ donor for intestinal transplantation.

CDR3 sequence reads: CASSHIPLLAGAEGEQYF. CDR3 nucleotides: TGTGCCAGCAGCCACATTCCCTTACTAGCGGGAGCTGAGGGCGAGCAGTACTTC. The chain is built from TRBV11-2 and TRBJ2-7; TRBD2 agrees at 11 bases. Per germline, CDR1 SGHAT and CDR2 FQNNGV. This CDR3 comprises 18 residues. V lost 5 bases, J lost 6 bases, and 18 bases stayed unmatched.

V usage is TRBV4-1 and J usage is TRBJ2-2; D is undetermined. CDR3 size: 16 residues. Germline loops: CDR1 MGHRA, CDR2 YSYEKL. Trimming took 5 bases from V and 1 from J, leaving 14 bases between them. The CDR3 DNA reads TGCGCCAGCAGCTTGTTGTCCCCGCTGAACACCGGGGAGCTGTTTTTT. Translating gives CASSLLSPLNTGELFF.

This chain connects TRBV19 to TRBJ2-1; 11 bases line up with TRBD2. CDR1 and CDR2 from the germline V gene are LNHDA and SQIVND (reference sequence). The CDR3 totals 16 residues. Trimming took 6 bases from V and 4 from J; bases not matched to a gene: 8. The chain's CDR3 is CASRSASGRPYNEQFF. CDR3 nucleotides: TGTGCCAGTAGGTCGGCTAGCGGGAGGCCGTACAATGAGCAGTTCTTC. Full variable domain (outside the CDR3, taken from reference TRBV19 and TRBJ2-1): DGGITQSPKYLFRKEGQNVTLSCEQNLNHDAMYWYRQDPGQGLRLIYYSQIVNDFQKGDIAEGYSVSREKKESFPLTVTSAQKNPTAFYLCASRSASGRPYNEQFFGPGTRLTVL.

The V and J genes are TRBV25-1 and TRBJ2-1; 7 positions match TRBD2. In germline, CDR1 is MGHDK, CDR2 SYGVNS. CDR3 length: 15 amino acids. V gave up 3 bases and J gave up 0 bases; unmatched junction bases: 2. In nucleotides, the CDR3 is TGTGCCAGCAGTGAGGGGGGGAGCTCCTACAATGAGCAGTTCTTC. It yields the protein CASSEGGSSYNEQFF. The whole variable domain, remainder taken from reference TRBV25-1 and TRBJ2-1, is EADIYQTPRYLVIGTGKKITLECSQTMGHDKMYWYQQDPGMELHLIHYSYGVNSTEKGDLSSESTVSRIRTEHFPLTLESARPSHTSQYLCASSEGGSSYNEQFFGPGTRLTVL.

The gene calls are TRBV2 and TRBJ2-7, with TRBD2 matching over 14 bases. The J segment lost 4 bases and the V segment lost 4 bases, leaving 0 bases of the junction unmatched. The CDR3 length is 14 residues. Germline V gene data show CDR1 as SNHLY and CDR2 as FYNNEI. CDR3 sequence reads: CASSGLAGGYEQYF. DNA of the CDR3: TGTGCCAGCAGTGGACTAGCGGGAGGGTACGAGCAGTACTTC.

The chain carries TRBV21-1 and TRBJ1-2; the table's TRBD1 call for D was not verified on the DNA. TRBV21-1 constitutes a pseudogene. The CDR3 totals 16 residues. The CDR3 DNA sequence: TGTGCCAGCCCGTCCGGGACAAAGCAAACTAACTATGGCTACACCTTC. The encoded protein is CASPSGTKQTNYGYTF.

By frequency in the sample, this clone is medium-sized. V gene TRBV7-2 combines with J gene TRBJ2-3; D not certain. This CDR3 has 13 amino acids. The germline V gene encodes CDR1 SGHTA and CDR2 FQGNSA. V shed 4 bases and J shed 4 bases, with 9 bases lying between them. CDR3 bases: TGTGCCAGCAGCTCCTCCCTTCCAGATACGCAGTATTTT. Its protein is CASSSSLPDTQYF.

The chain combines TRBV30 with TRBJ1-2; D is uncertain. The CDR3 runs to 8 residues. CDR1 and CDR2 (germline): GTSNPN, SVGIG (reference sequence). CDR3 in DNA: TGTGGCTGTTATGGCTACACCTTC. Translating gives CGCYGYTF.

This chain connects TRBV30 to TRBJ2-7, with a tentative D call TRBD1 (5 bases). This CDR3 comprises 12 residues. With 5 bases removed from V and 5 bases from J, the gap between germline ends came to 13 bases. The germline CDR1 and CDR2 sequences are GTSNPN and SVGIG (reference sequence). The CDR3, as DNA: TGTGCCTGGTCAGGGCTGGCTAACGAGCAGTACTTC. It codes for CAWSGLANEQYF.

The rearrangement uses TRBV7-4 and TRBJ2-1, with 12 positions matching TRBD2. Trimming removed 5 bases from V and 7 bases from J; junction bases left unmatched: 15. The CDR3 has 18 residues. Germline CDR1 reads SGHVT; CDR2 reads SQSDAQ. The CDR3 DNA follows: TGTGCCAGCAGCCCCAACAAAAGACTAGCGGGAGAGCGTAATGAGCAGTTCTTC. It specifies CASSPNKRLAGERNEQFF.

The chain combines TRBV6-5 with TRBJ2-3, with a tentative D call TRBD1 (5 bases). This CDR3 has 15 amino acids. Trimming cost V 5 bases and J 1 base, with 13 bases left between them. The germline CDR1 and CDR2 sequences are MNHEY and SVGAGI. The CDR3, as DNA: TGTGCCAGCAGTGGCGACAGTGTAGGCACAGATACGCAGTATTTT. It codes for CASSGDSVGTDTQYF.

The rearrangement links TRBV6-6 to TRBJ2-1; 7 bases fit TRBD2. The V gene end was trimmed by 8 bases and the J gene end by 5 bases; junction bases not matched to a gene: 3. Germline lookup yields CDR1 MNHNY and CDR2 SVGAGI (reference sequence). This CDR3 is 12 amino acids long. CDR3 residues: CASWDYNNEQFF. The CDR3, as DNA: TGTGCCAGCTGGGACTATAACAATGAGCAGTTCTTC.

This chain joins TRBV7-6 and TRBJ2-7, with D perhaps matching TRBD1 (6 bases). The CDR3 contains 14 residues. Per the germline V gene, CDR1 is SGHVS and CDR2 is FNYEAQ. Trimming cost V 2 bases and J 1 base, with 9 bases left between them. This chain's CDR3 is CASSLSQGSYEQYF. The CDR3 DNA sequence: TGTGCCAGCAGCTTATCACAGGGATCCTACGAGCAGTACTTC.

There are a few counts of this clone. The CDR3: CAWTQGGELFF. The CDR3 bases are TGTGCCTGGACCCAGGGCGGGGAGCTGTTTTTT. This chain uses TRBV30 with TRBJ2-2, with a possible D match to TRBD1 (5 bases). CDR3 length: 11 residues. Germline V CDR1 and CDR2: GTSNPN, SVGIG (reference sequence). V lost 4 bases, J lost 7 bases, and 7 bases lay in between.

This clone has only a few counts. V and J are TRBV5-1 and TRBJ2-7; D is uncertain. Per germline, CDR1 SGHRS and CDR2 YFSETQ. The CDR3 consists of 12 residues. Trimming cost V 0 bases and J 4 bases, with 5 bases left between them. Here the CDR3 DNA reads TGCGCCAGCAGCTTGGGGGGTTACGAGCAGTACTTC. It codes for CASSLGGYEQYF.